This is a list of T cell receptor beta chains from one sample in a study of kidney transplant recipient with SARS-CoV-2 infection. MiXCR, run by TCRdb on the reads, gives a single entry per CDR3 protein. The table includes fewer than 250,000 distinct CDR3 sequences, under 30% detected once. The sample here was a blood sample, taken at baseline and between days 110 and 120 from a kidney transplant recipient. Receptor source: a male patient between 25 and 39 years old who had COVID-19 and was a kidney transplant recipient. Some T cells could come from the graft donor. Each CDR3 is given with its conserved first and last residue. The D gene is left open where the match is weak. For some rows the clone size is stated as once, few or many, or as a class when expanded; others skip it.

V gene: TRBV5-1; clone size: few; D gene: -; J gene: TRBJ2-2; CDR3 DNA: TGCGCCAGCAGCCTGTCGACTAGGAGTGAGGGGGGGCTGTTTTTT; CDR3 protein: CASSLSTRSEGGLFF
V gene: TRBV4-1; clone size: many; D gene: TRBD2; J gene: TRBJ2-5; CDR3 DNA: TGCGCCAGCAGCCAAGATGGGGAGCGGGAGGGCCGGGAGACCCAGTACTTC; CDR3 protein: CASSQDGEREGRETQYF
V gene: TRBV30; clone size: few; D gene: TRBD2; J gene: TRBJ2-6; CDR3 DNA: TGTGCCTGGAGTCGCGGGGGGGGCGCGGGCTCTGGGGCCAACGTCCTGACTTTC; CDR3 protein: CAWSRGGGAGSGANVLTF
V gene: TRBV5-4; clone size: many; D gene: TRBD2; J gene: TRBJ2-1; CDR3 DNA: TGTGCCAGCACTAGCGGGTCTAGTAGCTCCTACAATGAGCAGTTCTTC; CDR3 protein: CASTSGSSSSYNEQFF
V gene: TRBV7-5; clone size: many; D gene: -; J gene: TRBJ1-2; CDR3 DNA: -; CDR3 protein: CISVPERASEVGKTYGYTF
V gene: TRBV2; clone size: many; D gene: TRBD1; J gene: TRBJ2-3; CDR3 DNA: TGTGCCAGCACCGACAGGGGGGCGGCAGATACGCAGTATTTT; CDR3 protein: CASTDRGAADTQYF
V gene: TRBV16; clone size: few; D gene: -; J gene: TRBJ1-2; CDR3 DNA: TGTGCCAGCAGCGAGAAAATGGTCGTTAGAAAGACCTATGGCTACACCTTC; CDR3 protein: CASSEKMVVRKTYGYTF
V gene: TRBV6-2/TRBV6-3; clone size: many; D gene: -; J gene: TRBJ2-2; CDR3 DNA: TGTGCCAGCACCGGGTCTATCACCGGGGAGCTGTTTTTT; CDR3 protein: CASTGSITGELFF
V gene: TRBV30; clone size: many; D gene: TRBD1; J gene: TRBJ1-4; CDR3 DNA: TGTGCCTGGAGTGTAAGACAGGGGCAGGAAAAACTGTTTTTT; CDR3 protein: CAWSVRQGQEKLFF
V gene: TRBV2; clone size: once; D gene: -; J gene: TRBJ2-2; CDR3 DNA: TGTGCCGGCAGTCCGTTCGGGGATTCCACCGGGGAGCTGTTCTTT; CDR3 protein: CAGSPFGDSTGELFF
V gene: TRBV5-1; clone size: few; D gene: TRBD1; J gene: TRBJ2-3; CDR3 DNA: TGCGCCAGCAGCTTGGCGAAGGGGGCCCACACAGATACGCAGTATTTT; CDR3 protein: CASSLAKGAHTDTQYF
V gene: TRBV9; clone size: -; D gene: TRBD2; J gene: TRBJ2-3; CDR3 DNA: TGTGCCAGCAGCCTTCGACTAGCGGGGAATATAGATACGCAGTATTTT; CDR3 protein: CASSLRLAGNIDTQYF
V gene: TRBV30; clone size: -; D gene: -; J gene: TRBJ2-3; CDR3 DNA: TGTGCCTGGAGGATAAGGGGGAGGGCCAGGGATACGCAGTATTTT; CDR3 protein: CAWRIRGRARDTQYF
V gene: TRBV11-2; clone size: many; D gene: TRBD1; J gene: TRBJ2-7; CDR3 DNA: TGTGCCAGCAGCTCCTTCCCGGGACAGGTCTACGAGCAGTACTTC; CDR3 protein: CASSSFPGQVYEQYF
V gene: TRBV28; clone size: -; D gene: TRBD1; J gene: TRBJ2-7; CDR3 DNA: TGTGTCAGCAGTTCTCCGGGACAGGGCTACGAGCAGTACTTC; CDR3 protein: CVSSSPGQGYEQYF
V gene: TRBV28; clone size: many; D gene: -; J gene: TRBJ1-6; CDR3 DNA: TGTGCCAGCAACACACTGGGGGGGACCGCCGGCAATTCACCCCTCCACTTT; CDR3 protein: CASNTLGGTAGNSPLHF
V gene: TRBV12-3/TRBV12-4; clone size: many; D gene: -; J gene: TRBJ1-1; CDR3 DNA: TGTGCCAGCAGGGGGTCGAACACTGAAGCTTTCTTT; CDR3 protein: CASRGSNTEAFF
V gene: TRBV21-1; clone size: many; D gene: -; J gene: TRBJ2-3; CDR3 DNA: TGTGCCAGCAGGACTGATTTAGCTACAGTCATGCAAGATACGCAGTATTTT; CDR3 protein: CASRTDLATVMQDTQYF